The sample holds a few counts of the clone carrying this T cell receptor beta chain. The antigen remains unidentified. The germline CDR1 and CDR2 sequences are SQVTM and ANQGSEA. Between the trimmed V and J ends, which lost 2 bases and 2 bases, there was a span of 13 bases. The CDR3 covers 14 residues. The record originates from a study of identical twins. Whole-study findings and limits: The degree of excess twin sharing was weaker in beta out-of-frame sequences. Insertions were fewer in abundant cord blood beta clonotypes, whereas memory repertoires showed none of this pattern.

TCRdb re-called the 5' RACE reads with MiXCR, one entry per CDR3 protein. The data hold hundreds of thousands of distinct CDR3 sequences, with around 8.6% observed a single time. These same data were also listed under a study on yellow fever vaccine responses in identical twins.

The specimen was PBMCs. The receptor comes from a woman between 18 and 29 years old in good health. The chain recombines TRBV29-1 with TRBJ2-7; the D is unclear. This chain's CDR3 is CSVEFATETYEQYF. The CDR3 DNA sequence: TGCAGCGTTGAATTCGCGACGGAGACCTACGAGCAGTACTTC.